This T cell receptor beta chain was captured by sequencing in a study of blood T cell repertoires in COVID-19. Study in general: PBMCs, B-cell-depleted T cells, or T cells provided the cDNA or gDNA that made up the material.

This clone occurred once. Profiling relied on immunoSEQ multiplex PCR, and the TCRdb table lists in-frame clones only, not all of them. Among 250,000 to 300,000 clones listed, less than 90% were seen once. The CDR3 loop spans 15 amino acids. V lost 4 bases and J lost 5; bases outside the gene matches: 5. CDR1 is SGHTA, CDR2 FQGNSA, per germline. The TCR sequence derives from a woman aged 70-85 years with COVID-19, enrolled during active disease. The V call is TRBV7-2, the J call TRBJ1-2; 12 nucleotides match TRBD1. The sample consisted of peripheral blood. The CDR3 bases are TGTGCCAGCAGCTCCTGGGACAGGGGGCAATATGGCTACACCTTC. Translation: CASSSWDRGQYGYTF. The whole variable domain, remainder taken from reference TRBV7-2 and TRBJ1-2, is GAGVSQSPSNKVTEKGKDVELRCDPISGHTALYWYRQSLGQGLEFLIYFQGNSAPDKSGLPSDRFSAERTGGSVSTLTIQRTQQEDSAVYLCASSSWDRGQYGYTFGSGTRLTVV.